This passage covers 29 T cell receptor beta chains from one sample sequenced in a study of cytomegalovirus exposure and HLA in healthy donors. Primers for the PCR totalled 60 Vbeta and 13 Jbeta. Method: immunoSEQ multiplex PCR; TCRdb's copy keeps in-frame clones and lacks some. The data show about 130,000 clones, less than 85% seen once. The source material was PBMCs. The receptors come from a man in his late teens or twenties in good health and CMV-seropositive.

The V gene is TRBV4-3, the J gene TRBJ2-7; 10 nucleotides match TRBD2. The germline V gene encodes CDR1 LGHNA and CDR2 YSLEER. The CDR3 is 16 residues long. V trimming: 4 bases; J trimming: 0 bases; junction bases outside the gene matches: 6. CDR3 loop: CASSPGASGGSYEQYF. CDR3 sequence (DNA): TGCGCCAGCAGCCCCGGGGCTAGCGGGGGCTCCTACGAGCAGTACTTC.

V is TRBV7-2 and J is TRBJ2-1; the D gene is possibly TRBD2 (5 bases). Trimming removed 5 bases from V and 4 bases from J, with 18 bases in between. Germline V CDR1 and CDR2: SGHTA, FQGNSA. This CDR3 is built from 16 residues. CDR3 nucleotides: TGTGCCAGCAGCCGAATAGCCTCCCGGGGATACAATGAGCAGTTCTTC. Its protein is CASSRIASRGYNEQFF.

This clone was seen a few times. V is TRBV5-1 and J is TRBJ2-3, with D maybe TRBD2 (5 bases). CDR3 length: 14 amino acids. V was trimmed by 6 bases and J by 6 bases, leaving 17 bases between them. The germline V gene has CDR1 SGHRS and CDR2 YFSETQ. CDR3 region: CASTSGLFGDTQYF. In DNA form, the CDR3 reads TGCGCCAGCACCTCTGGACTGTTCGGGGATACGCAGTATTTT.

The chain uses TRBV4-3 and TRBJ1-1; 9 positions match TRBD1. This CDR3 has 16 amino acids. Germline V lookup: CDR1 LGHNA, CDR2 YSLEER. The trim removed 3 bases at V and 1 base at J, leaving 6 bases unmatched. CDR3 sequence (DNA): TGCGCCAGCAGCCAGGGACAGGGCTTTTGGAACACTGAAGCTTTCTTT. Protein sequence: CASSQGQGFWNTEAFF.

The rearrangement uses TRBV19 and TRBJ2-1; perhaps TRBD1 as D (6 bases). CDR1 LNHDA and CDR2 SQIVND come from the germline V gene (reference sequence). The V and J ends lost 9 bases and 4 bases respectively, with 13 bases between them. The CDR3 contains 13 residues. The CDR3 reads CASRDTPYNEQFF. CDR3 bases: TGTGCCAGCAGGGACACCCCATACAATGAGCAGTTCTTC. The full variable domain, with the rest looked up from reference TRBV19 and TRBJ2-1, is DGGITQSPKYLFRKEGQNVTLSCEQNLNHDAMYWYRQDPGQGLRLIYYSQIVNDFQKGDIAEGYSVSREKKESFPLTVTSAQKNPTAFYLCASRDTPYNEQFFGPGTRLTVL.

The rearrangement links TRBV6-5 to TRBJ1-6; D is uncertain. V lost 4 bases, J lost 7 bases, and 11 bases lay in between. In germline, CDR1 is MNHEY, CDR2 SVGAGI. The length of the CDR3 is 14 residues. The chain's CDR3 is CASSSTSQNSPLHF. The DNA of the CDR3 is TGTGCCAGCAGTTCAACGTCCCAGAATTCACCCCTCCACTTT.

The genes are TRBV25-1 and TRBJ2-5; TRBD2 matches at 12 bases. Germline V gene sequence: CDR1 MGHDK, CDR2 SYGVNS. CDR3 length equals 17 residues. With V trimmed by 4 bases and J by 2 bases, 8 bases remained unmatched. CDR3 in amino acids: CASSAYIGLAGQETQYF. CDR3 DNA: TGTGCCAGCAGTGCCTATATCGGACTAGCGGGACAAGAGACCCAGTACTTC.

This chain connects TRBV7-6 to TRBJ2-5; tentatively, D is TRBD2 (6 bases). The end of the DNA aligns better with TRBJ2-7, so the J call may be wrong. This CDR3 region has 13 residues. Germline CDR1 SGHVS, CDR2 FNYEAQ. CDR3 DNA: TGTGCCAGCAGCCCAGCGGGCGCCGGCGAGCAGTACTTC. Translating it yields CASSPAGAGEQYF.

The V gene is TRBV7-2, the J gene TRBJ2-3; a weak D match, TRBD2 (5 bases). Trimming pared 7 bases from V and 7 bases from J, leaving 15 bases between. Germline V gene sequence: CDR1 SGHTA, CDR2 FQGNSA. The CDR3 length is 13 residues. CDR3 DNA sequence: TGTGCCAGCACCTCAAGGAACGGGAATACGCAGTATTTT. It translates to CASTSRNGNTQYF.

The chain has TRBV7-8 and TRBJ2-7; D may be TRBD2 (6 bases). Trimming shortened V by 5 bases and J by 1 base, and 18 bases separated the two germline ends. The CDR3 runs to 16 residues. Germline assignment: CDR1 SGHVS and CDR2 FQNEAQ. As DNA, the CDR3 is TGTGCCAGCAGCCCCGAGGCGGGGTTCACTTCCTACGAGCAGTACTTC. As protein: CASSPEAGFTSYEQYF.

On this clone itself: The sample carries other DNA sequences with the same CDR3. J is TRBJ1-1 and V is TRBV27; unclear D gene. Trimming shortened V by 0 bases and J by 5 bases, and 7 bases separated the two germline ends. This CDR3 spans 13 amino acids. The V gene's germline CDR1 is MNHEY and CDR2 SMNVEV (reference sequence). The CDR3 nucleotides read TGTGCCAGCAGTTTATCTCGGGGAACTGAAGCTTTCTTT. Its translation is CASSLSRGTEAFF.

This clone showed up just a few times. The chain joins TRBV5-1 to TRBJ1-1; no firm D call. The ends were cut back, 2 bases at V and 0 bases at J, with 8 bases in the middle. Germline CDR1 SGHRS, CDR2 YFSETQ. This CDR3 comprises 14 residues. In DNA, the CDR3 is TGCGCCAGCAGCTTAAGCGCCTTGAACACTGAAGCTTTCTTT. Amino acid sequence: CASSLSALNTEAFF.

The chain employs TRBV16 and TRBJ1-4; tentative D call: TRBD1 (5 bases). Germline V lookup: CDR1 KGHSY, CDR2 FQNENV. Trimming removed 4 bases at V and 3 bases at J, with 18 bases between. The CDR3 is made up of 17 amino acids. This CDR3 reads CASSPPRGAGPNEKLFF. The CDR3 region has the DNA TGTGCCAGCAGCCCCCCGCGTGGGGCGGGGCCTAATGAAAAACTGTTTTTT.

This chain uses TRBV5-1 with TRBJ2-7; possible D gene TRBD2, 6 bases. Germline V gene lookup returns CDR1 SGHRS and CDR2 YFSETQ. Trimming left V 0 bases short and J 3 bases short, with 10 bases between. The CDR3 spans 14 residues. Here the CDR3 reads CASSLGGTLYEQYF. Here the CDR3 DNA reads TGCGCCAGCAGCTTGGGGGGGACTCTCTACGAGCAGTACTTC.

This clone was seen once. The chain couples TRBV6-4 to TRBJ2-7, with 9 bases aligning to TRBD1. The V gene's germline CDR1 is MRHNA and CDR2 SNTAGT. After removal of 6 bases from V and 0 bases from J, the junction contained 6 bases not matched to a gene. The CDR3 consists of 15 residues. The CDR3 protein is CASSAGTGNSYEQYF. CDR3 DNA sequence: TGTGCCAGCAGCGCCGGGACAGGGAACTCCTACGAGCAGTACTTC.

This chain links TRBV19 with TRBJ1-5, with D possibly being TRBD1 (6 bases). V was clipped by 1 base and J by 5 bases, with 12 bases between them. The CDR3 loop spans 15 amino acids. Germline lookup yields CDR1 LNHDA and CDR2 SQIVND (reference sequence). CDR3 sequence: CASSIGRQADQPQHF. CDR3 nucleotides: TGTGCCAGTAGTATAGGGAGACAGGCCGATCAGCCCCAGCATTTT.

This sequence joins TRBV5-3 and TRBJ2-1; TRBD1 matches 11 bases. TRBV5-3 is assigned to the ORF class and has an uncertain function. Losses at the gene ends were 9 bases for V and 5 bases for J; bases not matched to a gene: 4. This CDR3 spans 13 amino acids. The CDR3 DNA reads TGTGCCACTTGGACAGGGGGCCACAATGAGCAGTTCTTC. Its protein product is CATWTGGHNEQFF.

The V call is TRBV6-1, the J call TRBJ2-7, with D unclear. V was trimmed by 1 base and J by 2 bases, leaving 12 bases between them. Looked up from germline, CDR1 is MNHNS and CDR2 is SASEGT. The CDR3 is 15 residues long. CDR3 region: CASSEGEIPTYEQYF. CDR3 DNA sequence: TGTGCCAGCAGTGAAGGCGAAATCCCTACCTACGAGCAGTACTTC.

There are a few counts of this clone. The V gene is TRBV7-8, the J gene TRBJ2-7, with unresolved D. V lost 5 bases to trimming and J lost 9 bases, with 14 bases between them. The CDR3 runs to 12 residues. CDR1 SGHVS and CDR2 FQNEAQ come from the germline V gene. CDR3 residues: CASSQKSTGQYF. In nucleotides, the CDR3 is TGTGCCAGCAGCCAAAAATCAACCGGGCAGTACTTC.

The gene calls are TRBV28 and TRBJ1-4; D ambiguous. CDR1 and CDR2 (germline): MDHEN, SYDVKM. Trimming stripped 8 bases from V and 8 bases from J, with 15 bases between. The CDR3 extends over 13 amino acids. CDR3 residues: CASAGAAGEKLFF. DNA for the CDR3: TGTGCCAGCGCCGGCGCGGCTGGGGAAAAACTGTTTTTT.

The gene calls are TRBV7-2 and TRBJ1-4; 8 nucleotides agree with TRBD1. V was pared by 1 base and J by 5 bases, with 0 bases of the junction left unmatched. The germline gives CDR1 SGHTA, CDR2 FQGNSA. This CDR3 is 14 amino acids long. In nucleotides, the CDR3 is TGTGCCAGCAGCTTAGACAGGGGGAATGAAAAACTGTTTTTT. Translation: CASSLDRGNEKLFF. Combining the CDR3 with reference TRBV7-2 and TRBJ1-4 gives the whole variable domain GAGVSQSPSNKVTEKGKDVELRCDPISGHTALYWYRQSLGQGLEFLIYFQGNSAPDKSGLPSDRFSAERTGGSVSTLTIQRTQQEDSAVYLCASSLDRGNEKLFFGSGTQLSVL.

J is TRBJ2-1 and V is TRBV6-4; D perhaps matches TRBD2 (5 bases). CDR3 length: 16 amino acids. V lost 6 bases and J 0 bases, leaving 15 bases between the germline ends. Germline loops: CDR1 MRHNA, CDR2 SNTAGT. CDR3 DNA sequence: TGTGCCAGCAGCCGGGAAGGCCGGGGCTCCTACAATGAGCAGTTCTTC. This gives the protein CASSREGRGSYNEQFF.

The chain recombines TRBV4-1 with TRBJ1-2, with TRBD1 as a possible D gene (6 bases). V was pared by 5 bases and J by 6 bases, with 16 bases between. This CDR3 has 14 amino acids. The germline V gene has CDR1 MGHRA and CDR2 YSYEKL. CDR3 in amino acids: CASSNETGRNGYTF. CDR3 DNA sequence: TGCGCCAGCAGCAATGAGACAGGAAGGAATGGCTACACCTTC.

The V and J genes are TRBV7-9 and TRBJ1-1; D not certain. The V and J ends lost 5 bases and 6 bases respectively, with 13 bases between them. The CDR3 consists of 13 residues. Germline V CDR1 and CDR2: SEHNR, FQNEAQ (reference sequence). The CDR3 region is CASSRGAGSEAFF. The CDR3 region has the DNA TGTGCCAGCAGCCGAGGCGCGGGCTCTGAAGCTTTCTTT.

This chain links TRBV19 with TRBJ2-3, with a possible D match to TRBD2 (6 bases). The CDR3 length is 17 residues. With 3 bases removed from V and 4 bases from J, the gap between germline ends came to 20 bases. Germline V gene sequence: CDR1 LNHDA, CDR2 SQIVND (reference sequence). The CDR3 nucleotides read TGTGCCAGTAGTATCCACATCTACCCGGGGGACTCAGATACGCAGTATTTT. This codes for CASSIHIYPGDSDTQYF. The whole variable domain, filled in from reference TRBV19 and TRBJ2-3, reads DGGITQSPKYLFRKEGQNVTLSCEQNLNHDAMYWYRQDPGQGLRLIYYSQIVNDFQKGDIAEGYSVSREKKESFPLTVTSAQKNPTAFYLCASSIHIYPGDSDTQYFGPGTRLTVL.

This clone was counted only a few times. The chain combines TRBV6-4 with TRBJ1-4; 9 nucleotides agree with TRBD1. Germline V gene data show CDR1 as MRHNA and CDR2 as SNTAGT. CDR3 length: 16 residues. V shed 3 bases and J 4 bases; nucleotides not matched to a gene: 6. The CDR3, as DNA: TGTGCCAGCAGTGAGGGGACAGGGAGTGGTAATGAAAAACTGTTTTTT. It yields the protein CASSEGTGSGNEKLFF.

The chain carries TRBV4-3 and TRBJ2-2; D is possibly TRBD2 (8 bases). CDR3 length equals 17 residues. V was cut by 3 bases and J by 6 bases, with 20 bases left in between. Germline values: CDR1 LGHNA, CDR2 YSLEER. The CDR3 sequence: CASSQGPGTAGAGELFF. DNA for the CDR3: TGCGCCAGCAGCCAGGGCCCCGGGACAGCGGGGGCCGGGGAGCTGTTTTTT.

The rearrangement uses TRBV30 and TRBJ1-6, with D perhaps matching TRBD1 (5 bases). Trimming shortened V by 3 bases and J by 7 bases, and 10 bases separated the two germline ends. Germline CDR1 and CDR2: GTSNPN and SVGIG (reference sequence). This CDR3 is 13 amino acids long. This CDR3 is CAWSGGSNSPLHF. The CDR3 DNA sequence: TGTGCCTGGAGCGGGGGGAGCAATTCACCCCTCCACTTT.

The genes are TRBV6-4 and TRBJ1-3, with D unresolved. Germline-derived CDR1 and CDR2 are MRHNA and SNTAGT. The CDR3 totals 16 residues. V gave up 0 bases and J gave up 0 bases, with 9 bases separating them. The chain's CDR3 is CASSDSKLYSGNTIYF. CDR3 DNA: TGTGCCAGCAGTGACTCGAAACTGTACTCTGGAAACACCATATATTTT.